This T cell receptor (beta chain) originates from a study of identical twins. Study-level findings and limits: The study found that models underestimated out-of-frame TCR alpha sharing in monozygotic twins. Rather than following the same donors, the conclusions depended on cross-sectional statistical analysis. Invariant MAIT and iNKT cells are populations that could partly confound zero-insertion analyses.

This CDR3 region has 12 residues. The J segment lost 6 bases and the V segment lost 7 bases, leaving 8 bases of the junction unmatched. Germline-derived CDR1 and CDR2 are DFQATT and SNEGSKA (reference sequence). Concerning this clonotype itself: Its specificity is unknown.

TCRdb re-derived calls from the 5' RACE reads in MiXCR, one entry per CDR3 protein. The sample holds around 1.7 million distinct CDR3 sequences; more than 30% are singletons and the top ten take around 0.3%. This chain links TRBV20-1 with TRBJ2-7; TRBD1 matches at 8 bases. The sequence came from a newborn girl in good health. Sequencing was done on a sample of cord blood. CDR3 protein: CSVIITGGEQYF. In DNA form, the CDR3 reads TGCAGTGTTATTATTACAGGGGGCGAGCAGTACTTC.